The rows below give T cell receptor beta chains drawn from one sample of a study of cytomegalovirus exposure and HLA in healthy donors. Measured with immunoSEQ multiplex PCR; TCRdb has only the in-frame clones, and not every one. This sample has approximately 100,000 clones, with about 80% found just once. The sequenced sample was PBMCs. The receptors originated from a human donor in good health. The CDR3 runs from the conserved cysteine through the conserved F or W. D genes are given only for firm matches. The size of a clone is reported for some rows only, either as once, few or many, or as a class for expanded clones.

J	size	D	V	DNA	CDR3
TRBJ1-5	.	.	TRBV30	TGTGCCTGGAGTCGAGGGAACCAGGGCAATCAGCCCCAGCATTTT	CAWSRGNQGNQPQHF
TRBJ1-4	.	.	TRBV19	TGTGCCAGCCAAAAGAGACAGGAGCACACTAATGAAAAACTGTTTTTT	CASQKRQEHTNEKLFF
TRBJ1-2	.	.	TRBV30	TGTGCCGTCGTACCAGGATATGGCTACACCTTC	CAVVPGYGYTF
TRBJ1-2	.	.	TRBV4-3	TGCGCCAGCAGCCAAGAATGGAGTCTTGGCTACACCTTC	CASSQEWSLGYTF
TRBJ2-5	.	.	TRBV6-5	TGTGCCAGCAGTTACCGGGACACGGCTTTTCCCCAGTACTTC	CASSYRDTAFPQYF
TRBJ1-4	.	TRBD1	TRBV5-1	TGCGCCAGCAGCTTGGCGGGACAGAGCCGTAATGAAAAACTGTTTTTT	CASSLAGQSRNEKLFF
TRBJ2-1	.	TRBD2	TRBV5-4	TGTGCCAGCAGCTGGTGGGGTCCGGGAGGGCCGGAAGTCAATGAGCAGTTCTTC	CASSWWGPGGPEVNEQFF
TRBJ1-5	.	TRBD1	TRBV4-3	TGCGCCAGCAGCCAGACTACAGGGGTTTGGCAGCCCCAGCATTTT	CASSQTTGVWQPQHF
TRBJ1-1	.	TRBD1	TRBV10-3	TGTGCCATCAGGAAAGCCGGGACAGAGAACACTGAAGCTTTCTTT	CAIRKAGTENTEAFF
TRBJ2-7	.	.	TRBV7-2	TGTGCCAGCAGCCCGAGGTCCAGCGGCTACGAGCAGTACTTC	CASSPRSSGYEQYF
TRBJ1-4	.	.	TRBV30	TGTGCCTGGAGTCAGACAGGCTCTAATGAAAAACTGTTTTTT	CAWSQTGSNEKLFF
TRBJ1-5	.	TRBD1	TRBV28	TGTGCCACCTTAGGACAGGGGGATCAGCCCCAGCATTTT	CATLGQGDQPQHF
TRBJ2-1	.	.	TRBV9	TGTGCCAGCAGCGTGAGACTAGTGGATGAGCAGTTCTTC	CASSVRLVDEQFF
TRBJ2-5	.	.	TRBV4-1	TGCGCCAGCAGCCAACTCCTTTCGTCAGGGAGGCAGACCCAGTACTTC	CASSQLLSSGRQTQYF
TRBJ2-7	.	TRBD1	TRBV27	TGTGCCAGCGGGACCGGGACAGGGCTCTACGAGCAGTACTTC	CASGTGTGLYEQYF
TRBJ2-2	.	TRBD2	TRBV6-6	TGTGCCAGCACGCGGGAGTGGACCGGGGAGCTGTTTTTT	CASTREWTGELFF
TRBJ1-1	.	TRBD1	TRBV9	TGTGCCAGCACCAAAGGACAGGGGATCAGGATGAACACTGAAGCTTTCTTT	CASTKGQGIRMNTEAFF
TRBJ2-1	.	.	TRBV14	TGTGCCAGCAGCCAAGATACGGGATCCTACAATGAGCAGTTCTTC	CASSQDTGSYNEQFF
TRBJ1-1	.	.	TRBV7-2	TGTGCCAGCAGCTTAGATCAGGGGCGGGACACTGAAGCTTTCTTT	CASSLDQGRDTEAFF
TRBJ2-1	.	.	TRBV27	TGTGCCAGCAGTAGGGGTTCTGAGCAGTTCTTC	CASSRGSEQFF
TRBJ1-1	.	.	TRBV6-1	TGTGCCAGCCCGGACACCTTGAACACTGAAGCTTTCTTT	CASPDTLNTEAFF
TRBJ1-1	once	.	TRBV28	TGTGCCAGCGGCGGACTCGGAGCTTTCTTT	CASGGLGAFF
TRBJ1-1	.	TRBD1	TRBV6-6	TGTGCCAGCAGTCGGGACAGGGTGAACACTGAAGCTTTCTTT	CASSRDRVNTEAFF
TRBJ1-4	.	.	TRBV7-9	TGTGCCAGCAGCTTAGAAGGGACACAGAATGAAAAACTGTTTTTT	CASSLEGTQNEKLFF
TRBJ2-7	.	.	TRBV30	TGTGCCTGGAGTGTCCCCATCTGGCCCGTCCTCTCCTACGAGCAGTACTTC	CAWSVPIWPVLSYEQYF
TRBJ1-5	few	.	TRBV7-2	TGTGCCAGCAGCTTACGTGATAGACAGAATAGCAATCAGCCCCAGCATTTT	CASSLRDRQNSNQPQHF
TRBJ1-2	.	.	TRBV11-2	TGTGCCAGCACTCCCGGGGGAGTCAACTATGGCTACACCTTC	CASTPGGVNYGYTF
TRBJ2-7	.	TRBD2	TRBV11-2	TGTGCCAGCAGCTCGGGACTAGCGGGAGGCGAGCAGTACTTC	CASSSGLAGGEQYF
TRBJ1-2	.	TRBD1	TRBV2	TGTGCCAGCAGGGGGGACAGTGACTATGGCTACACCTTC	CASRGDSDYGYTF
TRBJ1-6	.	.	TRBV7-3	TGTGCCAGCAGCTTAAGTAGGTGGGCAGGGGAATCACCCCTCCACTTT	CASSLSRWAGESPLHF
TRBJ1-1	.	TRBD1	TRBV7-9	TGTGCCAGCAGCTCGATCACAGGGGGACGGACTGAAGCTTTCTTT	CASSSITGGRTEAFF
TRBJ1-4	few	.	TRBV7-8	TGTGCCAGCAGCGTTGGCGGGGGCGTGAGTGAAAAACTGTTTTTT	CASSVGGGVSEKLFF
TRBJ1-6	.	.	TRBV5-4	TGTGCCAGCAGCTTGGAGAGTGGAGGGGATTCACCCCTCCACTTT	CASSLESGGDSPLHF
TRBJ1-1	.	TRBD1	TRBV5-4	TGTGCCAGCAGCTTGCCGCACCAGGGGGCTCGGACTGAAGCTTTCTTT	CASSLPHQGARTEAFF
TRBJ2-6	.	.	TRBV19	TGTGCCAGTAGTCCAGGACTGAACTCTGGGGCCAACGTCCTGACTTTC	CASSPGLNSGANVLTF
TRBJ2-7	.	.	TRBV27	TGTGCCAGCAGTTTAAGGGGCTCCTACGAGCAGTACTTC	CASSLRGSYEQYF
TRBJ2-7	.	TRBD2	TRBV28	TGTGCCAGCAGTTTCCCGGGACTAGCGGGGGCAGCCTACGAGCAGTACTTC	CASSFPGLAGAAYEQYF
TRBJ1-1	.	TRBD1	TRBV30	TGTGCCTGGAGTGTAGACAGGGGAGGGAACACTGAAGCTTTCTTT	CAWSVDRGGNTEAFF
TRBJ1-1	once	.	TRBV19	TGTGCCAGTAGTAACAGGCGGAACACTGAAGCTTTCTTT	CASSNRRNTEAFF
TRBJ2-3	.	.	TRBV6-5	TGTGCCAGCAGTTACTCGGGCGGGGCCGATACGCAGTATTTT	CASSYSGGADTQYF
TRBJ1-6	few	.	TRBV7-9	TGTGCCAGCAGCTTAGGAGGAGCTAGAACCAATTCACCCCTCCACTTT	CASSLGGARTNSPLHF
TRBJ1-4	few	.	TRBV5-6	TGTGCCAGCAGCTTGCCGAATGAAAAACTGTTTTTT	CASSLPNEKLFF
TRBJ2-7	.	TRBD1	TRBV28	TGTGCCAGCAGACCGACAGGGATAACCTACGAGCAGTACTTC	CASRPTGITYEQYF
TRBJ1-4	few	.	TRBV6-5	TGTGCCAGCAGCAGGACATCCGCCACTAATGAAAAACTGTTTTTT	CASSRTSATNEKLFF
TRBJ1-4	few	.	TRBV7-8	TGTGCCAGCAGCCGACAGCCAACTAATGAAAAACTGTTTTTT	CASSRQPTNEKLFF
TRBJ2-3	.	TRBD2	TRBV5-4	TGTGCCAGCAGCGACACTAGCGGGGGGGCCACAGATACGCAGTATTTT	CASSDTSGGATDTQYF
TRBJ1-4	.	.	TRBV5-1	TGCGCCAGCAGCCCCATATTACGAGCGGAAAAACTGTTTTTT	CASSPILRAEKLFF
TRBJ2-7	.	.	TRBV28	TGTGCCAGCAGTTCCGTGGCGGGCTACGAGCAGTACTTC	CASSSVAGYEQYF
TRBJ2-2	.	.	TRBV27	TGTGCCAGCACTGAGACACTGAACACCGGGGAGCTGTTTTTT	CASTETLNTGELFF
TRBJ1-5	.	TRBD1	TRBV11-2	TGTGCCAGCAGCCCGGACAGGGTGAATCAGCCCCAGCATTTT	CASSPDRVNQPQHF
TRBJ2-4	.	.	TRBV30	TGTGCCTGGAGTGTTGACCGGGCGGGCAAAAACATTCAGTACTTC	CAWSVDRAGKNIQYF
TRBJ2-3	.	TRBD2	TRBV19	TGTGCCACCCGACTAGCGGGAGCCGATACGCAGTATTTT	CATRLAGADTQYF